Shown below are 28 T cell receptor beta chains from a single sample sequenced in a study of shared clonotypes between healthy human individuals. TCRdb's table, derived via immunoSEQ multiplex PCR, lists solely in-frame clones and lacks some. The sample carries roughly 1,500,000 clones, about 98% recorded once. Specimen: naive CD4+ T cells sorted from blood. Subset of the sample: CD45RA+ positively selected. These receptors all come from a young man in good health.

The chain joins TRBV19 to TRBJ2-7; 7 nucleotides line up with TRBD1. V gave up 7 bases and J gave up 5 bases; unmatched junction bases: 8. Germline CDR1 and CDR2: LNHDA and SQIVND (reference sequence). The length of the CDR3 is 13 residues. CDR3 residues: CASTSDRAHEQYF. The CDR3 DNA sequence: TGTGCCAGTACTAGTGACAGGGCCCACGAGCAGTACTTC. Looking up the rest from reference TRBV19 and TRBJ2-7 gives the full variable domain: DGGITQSPKYLFRKEGQNVTLSCEQNLNHDAMYWYRQDPGQGLRLIYYSQIVNDFQKGDIAEGYSVSREKKESFPLTVTSAQKNPTAFYLCASTSDRAHEQYFGPGTRLTVT.

The chain is built from TRBV7-9 and TRBJ2-5; TRBD1 matches at 7 bases. The CDR3 covers 13 residues. Per the germline V gene, CDR1 is SEHNR and CDR2 is FQNEAQ (reference sequence). V shed 8 bases, J shed 2 bases, and the junction held 5 bases outside the gene matches. The CDR3 protein is CASAKTGQETQYF. CDR3 nucleotide sequence: TGTGCCAGCGCCAAGACAGGGCAAGAGACCCAGTACTTC.

The chain carries TRBV13 and TRBJ2-3; D is unclear. The CDR3 has 12 amino acids. Germline CDR1 and CDR2: PRHDT and FYEKMQ (reference sequence). With 6 bases removed from V and 5 bases from J, the gap between germline ends came to 9 bases. The CDR3 sequence: CASSSVRDTQYF. CDR3 DNA sequence: TGTGCCAGCAGTTCCGTGAGAGATACGCAGTATTTT.

This clone appeared once. V and J are TRBV9 and TRBJ1-2; D ambiguous. The germline V gene has CDR1 SGDLS and CDR2 YYNGEE. V lost 3 bases and J lost 0, with 12 bases in between. The CDR3 runs 15 residues. The CDR3, as DNA: TGTGCCAGCAGCGAGTCTTGGACTTCTAACTATGGCTACACCTTC. It is translated as CASSESWTSNYGYTF. Filled out from reference TRBV9 and TRBJ1-2, the complete variable domain reads DSGVTQTPKHLITATGQRVTLRCSPRSGDLSVYWYQQSLDQGLQFLIQYYNGEERAKGNILERFSAQQFPDLHSELNLSSLELGDSALYFCASSESWTSNYGYTFGSGTRLTVV.

This clone was seen just once. The chain links TRBV11-2 to TRBJ2-7, with D possibly being TRBD1 (6 bases). The CDR3 sequence is 14 residues long. Germline lookup yields CDR1 SGHAT and CDR2 FQNNGV. Trimming shortened V by 5 bases and J by 1 base, and 12 bases separated the two germline ends. CDR3: CASSKHRESYEQYF. The DNA of the CDR3 is TGTGCCAGCAGCAAGCACAGGGAATCCTACGAGCAGTACTTC.

The chain employs TRBV7-6 and TRBJ2-4; D remains unclear. The CDR3 is 18 amino acids. CDR1 is SGHVS, CDR2 FNYEAQ, per germline. Trimming stripped 2 bases from V and 1 base from J, with 18 bases between. CDR3 residues: CASSLRSHTALAKNIQYF. CDR3 bases: TGTGCCAGCAGCTTACGTTCCCACACGGCACTGGCCAAAAACATTCAGTACTTC.

The rearrangement links TRBV5-6 to TRBJ2-4; perhaps TRBD1 as D (5 bases). CDR3 length equals 14 residues. V was cut by 5 bases and J by 4 bases, with 13 bases left in between. Germline V gene lookup returns CDR1 SGHDT and CDR2 YYEEEE. The CDR3 region has the DNA TGTGCCAGCAGTTCCCAGGGAATGAAAAACATTCAGTACTTC. As protein: CASSSQGMKNIQYF.

In the case of this clone: At the DNA level, this CDR3 is encoded by other sequences in the same sample as well. J is TRBJ1-4 and V is TRBV5-1, with D tentatively TRBD1 (5 bases). The germline V gene has CDR1 SGHRS and CDR2 YFSETQ. V was pared by 0 bases and J by 5 bases, with 8 bases between. This CDR3 has 14 amino acids. The CDR3 coding sequence is TGCGCCAGCAGCTTGGCTGGGGGGAATGAAAAACTGTTTTTT. This gives the protein CASSLAGGNEKLFF. The whole variable domain, filled in from reference TRBV5-1 and TRBJ1-4, reads KAGVTQTPRYLIKTRGQQVTLSCSPISGHRSVSWYQQTPGQGLQFLFEYFSETQRNKGNFPGRFSGRQFSNSRSEMNVSTLELGDSALYLCASSLAGGNEKLFFGSGTQLSVL.

The J gene is TRBJ1-5, the V gene TRBV30; 10 bases match TRBD1. CDR3 length: 15 residues. Germline V gene lookup returns CDR1 GTSNPN and CDR2 SVGIG (reference sequence). The V gene end was trimmed by 1 base and the J gene end by 3 bases; junction bases not matched to a gene: 3. CDR3 sequence reads: CAWSEGQGNNQPQHF. Written as DNA, the CDR3 is TGTGCCTGGAGTGAGGGACAGGGGAACAATCAGCCCCAGCATTTT.

The V and J genes are TRBV6-6 and TRBJ2-7, with TRBD2 matching 8 bases. The V segment lost 4 bases and the J segment 3 bases; nucleotides outside the gene matches: 5. Germline loops: CDR1 MNHNY, CDR2 SVGAGI (reference sequence). This CDR3 has 14 amino acids. This CDR3 reads CASSSGGRRYEQYF. DNA for the CDR3: TGTGCCAGCAGTTCGGGGGGGCGCCGCTACGAGCAGTACTTC.

This chain uses TRBV6-1 with TRBJ2-7, with D possibly matching TRBD1 (5 bases). The CDR3 is made up of 14 amino acids. Looked up from germline, CDR1 is MNHNS and CDR2 is SASEGT. Trimming took off 1 base at V and 3 bases at J, with 10 bases between the two ends. CDR3 nucleotide sequence: TGTGCCAGCAGTGAAGGCAGGGTCGGCTACGAGCAGTACTTC. Its translation: CASSEGRVGYEQYF.

About this clone: This same CDR3 is encoded by further DNA sequences in the sample. The chain employs TRBV9 and TRBJ2-3, with TRBD1 as a possible D gene (6 bases). CDR3 length: 12 amino acids. Trimming left V 1 base short and J 6 bases short, with 6 bases between. From germline, CDR1 is SGDLS and CDR2 YYNGEE. The CDR3: CASSVRGDTQYF. The CDR3 DNA is TGTGCCAGCAGCGTAAGGGGGGATACGCAGTATTTT. Drawing the rest from reference TRBV9 and TRBJ2-3, the complete variable domain is DSGVTQTPKHLITATGQRVTLRCSPRSGDLSVYWYQQSLDQGLQFLIQYYNGEERAKGNILERFSAQQFPDLHSELNLSSLELGDSALYFCASSVRGDTQYFGPGTRLTVL.

This chain joins TRBV30 and TRBJ2-7; 9 bases match TRBD1. The CDR3 sequence is 13 residues long. Per germline, CDR1 GTSNPN and CDR2 SVGIG (reference sequence). With 4 bases clipped from V and 3 bases from J, the junction kept 4 bases outside the gene matches. In nucleotides, the CDR3 is TGTGCCTGGACCCCGGGACAGGGCTACGAGCAGTACTTC. This encodes CAWTPGQGYEQYF.

The chain has TRBV10-3 and TRBJ2-1, with 7 nucleotides matching TRBD1. Germline values: CDR1 ENHRY, CDR2 SYGVKD. The J segment lost 5 bases and the V segment lost 6 bases, leaving 4 bases of the junction unmatched. The CDR3 length is 13 residues. CDR3 bases: TGTGCCATCAGAGGACAGGTGCACAATGAGCAGTTCTTC. Its translation is CAIRGQVHNEQFF.

This chain links TRBV6-1 with TRBJ2-1, with 7 bases identical to TRBD1. CDR1 and CDR2 from the germline V gene are MNHNS and SASEGT. The junction had 2 bases not matched to a gene; V was cut back by 6 bases and J by 3 bases. This CDR3 has 13 amino acids. CDR3 in DNA: TGTGCCAGCAGGCAGGGGGTCTACAATGAGCAGTTCTTC. This codes for CASRQGVYNEQFF.

The chain is built from TRBV7-9 and TRBJ2-2; the D call may be TRBD1 or TRBD2 (5 bases each). Germline-derived CDR1 and CDR2 are SEHNR and FQNEAQ (reference sequence). V shed 10 bases and J shed 6 bases, with 9 bases lying between them. The CDR3 totals 11 residues. Here the CDR3 DNA reads TGTGCCACCGTGGGGGCCGGGGAGCTGTTTTTT. Its translation is CATVGAGELFF. The full variable domain, its missing parts supplied by reference TRBV7-9 and TRBJ2-2, is DTGVSQNPRHKITKRGQNVTFRCDPISEHNRLYWYRQTLGQGPEFLTYFQNEAQLEKSRLLSDRFSAERPKGSFSTLEIQRTEQGDSAMYLCATVGAGELFFGEGSRLTVL.

V usage is TRBV5-4 and J usage is TRBJ2-7; 10 bases fit TRBD1. Germline lookup yields CDR1 SGHNT and CDR2 YYREEE (reference sequence). The CDR3 is 16 amino acids. J was trimmed by 3 bases and V by 3 bases; bases with no gene match: 9. CDR3 residues: CASSSKLTGGDYEQYF. The CDR3 coding sequence is TGTGCCAGCAGCTCCAAACTGACAGGGGGCGACTACGAGCAGTACTTC.

The DNA of the CDR3 is TGTGCCAGCAGCTTATCTAGCGGGAGGTCGGGCGGGGAGCTGTTTTTT. This translates into CASSLSSGRSGGELFF. V usage is TRBV11-2 and J usage is TRBJ2-2; 11 bases map to TRBD2. Per germline, CDR1 SGHAT and CDR2 FQNNGV. V was clipped by 2 bases and J by 7 bases; unmatched bases: 6. This CDR3 spans 16 amino acids.

The genes are TRBV5-1 and TRBJ1-3; D is ambiguous. The CDR3 has 16 amino acids. Deletions cut 0 bases from V and 4 bases from J, with 14 bases between. Per germline, CDR1 SGHRS and CDR2 YFSETQ. In DNA, the CDR3 is TGCGCCAGCAGCTTGGGTGTAGGCGTGATCGGAAACACCATATATTTT. Protein: CASSLGVGVIGNTIYF. Supplemented by reference TRBV5-1 and TRBJ1-3, the full variable domain reads KAGVTQTPRYLIKTRGQQVTLSCSPISGHRSVSWYQQTPGQGLQFLFEYFSETQRNKGNFPGRFSGRQFSNSRSEMNVSTLELGDSALYLCASSLGVGVIGNTIYFGEGSWLTVV.

The chain carries TRBV28 and TRBJ2-7, with 7 bases identical to TRBD2. The J segment lost 2 bases and the V segment lost 8 bases, leaving 18 bases of the junction unmatched. The germline CDR1 and CDR2 sequences are MDHEN and SYDVKM. This CDR3 has 17 residues. Written as DNA, the CDR3 is TGTGCCAGCGAGCCATCCAACGCGGGGGTCACAGCCTACGAGCAGTACTTC. Protein sequence: CASEPSNAGVTAYEQYF.

The count of this clone is one. The chain recombines TRBV10-1 with TRBJ2-7; possible D gene TRBD2, 5 bases. Germline V gene data show CDR1 as WNHNN and CDR2 as SYGVQD (reference sequence). V shed 8 bases and J shed 4 bases, with 15 bases lying between them. The CDR3 length is 13 residues. CDR3 residues: CASARVGAYEQYF. Here the CDR3 DNA reads TGCGCCAGCGCGCGGGTGGGTGCGTACGAGCAGTACTTC.

The chain links TRBV6-5 to TRBJ1-5; D may be TRBD1 (6 bases). CDR3 length equals 14 residues. The ends were cut back, 6 bases at V and 4 bases at J, with 13 bases in the middle. Per the germline V gene, CDR1 is MNHEY and CDR2 is SVGAGI. The CDR3, as DNA: TGTGCCAGCAGGGACCACAGGGAAAATCAGCCCCAGCATTTT. Its protein product is CASRDHRENQPQHF.

The rearrangement uses TRBV9 and TRBJ2-5; D is unresolved. Trimming shortened V by 0 bases and J by 4 bases, and 16 bases separated the two germline ends. This CDR3 is 16 amino acids long. Germline V gene sequence: CDR1 SGDLS, CDR2 YYNGEE. CDR3 amino acids: CASSVDPGRRAETQYF. The CDR3 DNA reads TGTGCCAGCAGCGTAGATCCAGGTCGTCGGGCAGAGACCCAGTACTTC.

This chain uses TRBV9 with TRBJ2-1, with 10 bases that match TRBD2. This CDR3 spans 16 amino acids. J lost 9 bases, V lost 3 bases, and 12 bases had no gene match. CDR1 is SGDLS and CDR2 is YYNGEE in the germline V gene. DNA of the CDR3: TGTGCCAGCAGCGCCAAGGGGACTAGCGCTCGAGGTGAGCAGTTCTTC. The encoded protein is CASSAKGTSARGEQFF.

The CDR3 DNA is TGTGCCAGCAGCATGGACAGCGGTGGTAATTATGGCTACACCTTC. Its protein product is CASSMDSGGNYGYTF. The rearrangement uses TRBV7-2 and TRBJ1-2; possibly TRBD1 for D (6 bases). The CDR3 totals 15 residues. The germline V and J ends were trimmed by 5 bases and 5 bases, with 18 bases remaining between them. The germline V gene has CDR1 SGHTA and CDR2 FQGNSA. The whole variable domain, remainder taken from reference TRBV7-2 and TRBJ1-2, is GAGVSQSPSNKVTEKGKDVELRCDPISGHTALYWYRQSLGQGLEFLIYFQGNSAPDKSGLPSDRFSAERTGGSVSTLTIQRTQQEDSAVYLCASSMDSGGNYGYTFGSGTRLTVV.

V gene TRBV5-5 combines with J gene TRBJ2-2; possible D gene TRBD1, 6 bases. CDR3 length: 17 amino acids. The germline gives CDR1 SGHKS, CDR2 YYEKEE (reference sequence). V lost 4 bases, J lost 1 base, and 17 bases lay in between. CDR3 protein: CASSGNSGVVNTGELFF. Here the CDR3 DNA reads TGTGCCAGCAGCGGAAACTCAGGGGTAGTGAACACCGGGGAGCTGTTTTTT. The whole variable domain, filled in from reference TRBV5-5 and TRBJ2-2, reads DAGVTQSPTHLIKTRGQQVTLRCSPISGHKSVSWYQQVLGQGPQFIFQYYEKEERGRGNFPDRFSARQFPNYSSELNVNALLLGDSALYLCASSGNSGVVNTGELFFGEGSRLTVL.

This clone was picked up one time. DNA for the CDR3: TGTGCCAGCAGTCCCCGGTGGGGGGGGGACACTGAAGCTTTCTTT. Translation gives CASSPRWGGDTEAFF. The chain recombines TRBV27 with TRBJ1-1, with D perhaps matching TRBD1 (5 bases). Germline CDR1 MNHEY, CDR2 SMNVEV (reference sequence). V was shortened by 5 bases and J by 3 bases, with 16 bases between the two germline ends. This CDR3 is built from 15 residues.

In this sample, this clone turned up once. The J gene is TRBJ1-3, the V gene TRBV7-3, with 8 bases fitting TRBD1. Germline CDR1 is SGHTA and CDR2 is FQGTGA. The CDR3 contains 16 residues. J lost 0 bases, V lost 5 bases, and 6 bases had no gene match. Here the CDR3 DNA reads TGTGCCAGCAGCCCAGGGACAGGCTCCTCTGGAAACACCATATATTTT. This codes for CASSPGTGSSGNTIYF.